This entry describes one TCR beta chain. Many counts were recorded for this clonotype. Its antigen remains undetermined. Per-base qualities were not stored, and no clone one base away is much larger. The data were taken from a study of T cells in Graves' hyperthyroidism and ophthalmopathy (dated 2019 in TCRdb). Some background on the complete study: Peripheral blood samples were taken at the time of initial diagnosis, prior to any treatment. A discovery cohort of about a hundred patients, roughly 45 with Graves' ophthalmopathy and 55 to 60 with stable Graves' hyperthyroidism, was used to find distinguishing TCR V-J signatures. Prospective prediction of ophthalmopathy was tested in an independent validation cohort of fewer than 20 hyperthyroidism patients and approximately 17 patients who later progressed to ophthalmopathy. The roughly 94 discovery patients were randomly divided into training and test sets at a 7:3 ratio. Thyroid tissue and blood T-cell repertoires from six Graves' hyperthyroidism patients were also compared in the study. Once sampling was done, hyperthyroidism patients were given methimazole at a starting dose of 30 mg daily, whereas ophthalmopathy patients were given high-dose intravenous methylprednisolone. The paper reports TCR Vbeta CDR3 sequencing of 135 peripheral blood samples: over 40 ophthalmopathy, fewer than 80 hyperthyroidism and roughly 17 progressor patients. Here is what the overall study found, with its caveats: In validation, the model predicted progression to ophthalmopathy a median of 6.5 months before onset, with 65% to 71% sensitivity and roughly 72% specificity. Most expanded thyroid clonotypes (frequency above 0.001) were also detected in blood, suggesting blood repertoires may reflect thyroid immune responses. No statistical method was used to fix the sample size in advance, and group allocation was not hidden from the investigators. In cross-validation, a model built on a 13 V-J signature told ophthalmopathy apart from stable hyperthyroidism with approximately 90% sensitivity and around 84% specificity, and in testing the same model reached 80%/75%.

Ophthalmopathy patients had moderately to severely active disease, with a Clinical Activity Score of 3 or more, a NOSPECS grade of 4 or more, and a disease duration of less than 3 months. Any patient with an uncontrolled infection, another autoimmune disease, pregnancy or lactation was excluded. Diagnoses relied on clinical symptoms, serum thyroxine and TRAb, thyroid ultrasound and orbital computed tomography. PBMCs were separated from roughly 10 ml of fresh peripheral blood using Ficoll-Paque density gradient centrifugation. Total RNA was extracted with Trizol reagent, and quality was checked on an Agilent 2100 Bioanalyzer. TCR beta CDR3 regions were amplified from RNA transcripts. For the first round of RT-PCR on the TCR CDR3, the HTBI primer set was used together with the Qiagen OneStep RT-PCR kit. Libraries were constructed in a second round of multiplex PCR, after which size selection and purification were performed. Sequencing of the libraries was done on an Illumina HiSeq2000 using paired-end 100 bp reads. The study's processing was this. SOAPnuke was used to process the raw data, throwing out any read that contained adapters or uncalled bases, had a mean Phred below 15, or lacked an exact constant-primer or identifier match. COPE v1.2.5 was used to merge the high-quality paired reads, and each unique nucleotide sequence was defined as a clonotype. MiTCR v1.1 was used to align clonotypes to the IMGT TRBV, TRBD and TRBJ reference segments. Only V-J combinations with frequency above 0.0001, covering 98% to 99.2% of repertoires, were analysed. The TCS score was defined as the ratio of F50 (clonal expansion) to E x V (chaos), calculated using BLOSUM62-based TCRdist between CDR3 peptides within each V-J. Welch's t-statistics and random forest reduced just over 500 V-J features to about 12, which were used in a naive Bayes classifier (R e1071). TCRdb trimmed public reads at Q25 via fastp, called clones via MiXCR and kept in-frame beta chains. Rows are combined by CDR3 protein, so each entry shows the most common genes and DNA. The V and J calls and clone size are TCRdb's, not the authors'. For this sample there are a few hundred thousand distinct CDR3 sequences; around 13% appear just once. The ten largest account for 34% of the sample.

From the cysteine through the phenylalanine, the CDR3 covers 15 amino acids. Of the read, only the CDR3 DNA is kept; its 45 bases are in frame from base 1. V was cut back by 4 bases and J by 0 bases, leaving a gap of 6 bases between them. Looking up the germline V gene yields CDR1 KGHDR and CDR2 SFDVKD. This sequence originates from a middle-aged woman with Graves' ophthalmopathy. Sequencing input: blood. The receptor chain draws on TRBV24-1 and TRBJ2-6; the D gene is possibly TRBD2, with 6 bases matching. This receptor has the CDR3 CATSEGGSGANVLTF. The DNA sequence is given as TGTGCCACCAGTGAGGGAGGCTCTGGGGCCAACGTCCTGACTTTC.